Listed below are T cell receptor beta chains from one sample, sequenced in a study of EBV T-cell therapy then PD-1 blockade in nasopharyngeal carcinoma. Here immunoSEQ multiplex PCR was the method, and the copy in TCRdb shows in-frame clones only, minus some. This table has fewer than 25,000 clones, over 70% appearing once. Their recognized antigens are unknown. The sequencing used CD8+ T cells from blood, collected at approximately day 61 from a patient whose treatment included autologous EBV-specific T cells and nivolumab. The receptors come from a man aged 35-49 years with nasopharyngeal carcinoma. Both conserved end residues are part of each CDR3. The D gene is left open where the match is weak. Some rows have no size entry. The others give once, few or many, or a class for an expanded clone.

D	V	size	length	J	DNA	CDR3
.	TRBV5-1	.	15	TRBJ2-7	TGCGCCAGCAGCCGGGGACTTCTCCCCTCCTACGAGCAGTACTTC	CASSRGLLPSYEQYF
TRBD1	TRBV6-4	.	16	TRBJ2-3	TGTGCCAGCACCATGGACCCGACAGGGGGAACAGATACGCAGTATTTT	CASTMDPTGGTDTQYF
.	TRBV5-4	.	15	TRBJ1-2	TGTGCCAGCAGCTGGGTCTCCGGCCTTAACTATGGCTACACCTTC	CASSWVSGLNYGYTF
.	TRBV12-3/TRBV12-4	.	13	TRBJ1-5	TGTGCCAGCAGTCATCATAGCAATCAGCCCCAGCATTTT	CASSHHSNQPQHF
TRBD2	TRBV12-3/TRBV12-4	.	12	TRBJ2-7	TGTGCCAGCAGTATTAGCGGGGGCGAGCAGTACTTC	CASSISGGEQYF
.	TRBV6-5	large	12	TRBJ1-2	TGTGCCAGCAGTTACGTCGGAGGAAGCTACACCTTC	CASSYVGGSYTF
.	TRBV29-1	.	13	TRBJ2-7	TGCAGCGTTGTTGGGGACACACCCTACGAGCAGTACTTC	CSVVGDTPYEQYF
.	TRBV6-2/TRBV6-3	.	15	TRBJ2-7	TGTGCCAGCAGTTACTCCGCCGAGAGCTCCTACGAGCAGTACTTC	CASSYSAESSYEQYF
TRBD1	TRBV4-3	.	17	TRBJ2-2	TGCGCCAGCAGCCAGGGTAGGGTACAGGGGGCGCGGGGGGAGCTGTTTTTT	CASSQGRVQGARGELFF
TRBD1	TRBV6-1	.	16	TRBJ2-3	TGTGCCAGCAGTGAAGCGACAGGGGGCGGAACAGATACGCAGTATTTT	CASSEATGGGTDTQYF
.	TRBV2	.	13	TRBJ1-5	TGTGCCAGCAGTGACAGGGGCAGACAGCCCCAGCATTTT	CASSDRGRQPQHF
.	TRBV25-1	.	18	TRBJ1-5	TGTGCCAGCAGTGAATCGGGGCAGGGGACCGATAGCAATCAGCCCCAGCATTTT	CASSESGQGTDSNQPQHF
TRBD2	TRBV6-4	.	15	TRBJ2-1	TGTGCCAGCAGTGAAGCGGGGGAGGCGATGGGTGAGCAGTTCTTC	CASSEAGEAMGEQFF
.	TRBV3-1/TRBV3-2	.	16	TRBJ2-6	TGTGCCAGCAGCCAAGATGCGGGGTCTGGGGCCAACGTCCTGACTTTC	CASSQDAGSGANVLTF
.	TRBV7-9	.	12	TRBJ2-7	TGTGCCAGCAGCTTAGTTTCCTACGAGCAGTACTTC	CASSLVSYEQYF
.	TRBV27	few	12	TRBJ1-1	TGTGCCAGCAGCGACAGTCGTGCTGAAGCTTTCTTT	CASSDSRAEAFF
.	TRBV6-4	.	14	TRBJ2-3	TGTGCCAGCAGCCCTGGGGAACCCACAGATACGCAGTATTTT	CASSPGEPTDTQYF
.	TRBV2	.	15	TRBJ2-6	TGTGCCCGAACCAAGCACAACTCTGGGGCCAACGTCCTGACTTTC	CARTKHNSGANVLTF
TRBD2	TRBV7-3	.	15	TRBJ2-1	TGTGCCAGCAGCTTAGCGGGGGGCTTCTACAATGAGCAGTTCTTC	CASSLAGGFYNEQFF
.	TRBV15	.	16	TRBJ1-1	TGTGCCACCAGCAGACCATTTGTGGACCTAAACACTGAAGCTTTCTTT	CATSRPFVDLNTEAFF
.	TRBV5-5	once	12	TRBJ1-1	TGTGCCAGCAGTTTCCCCCCCCAGGATGGGATCTTT	CASSFPPQDGIF